The entry below describes one T cell receptor (beta chain). Its matching antigen is unknown. CDR3 length: 13 amino acids. The V and J ends lost 5 bases and 11 bases, in that order; junction bases with no gene match: 6. CDR1 and CDR2 (germline): SGHAT, FQNNGV. These data come from a study of molecular identifiers for immune sequencing clone quantification. General study results and limits: The sizes of highly expanded clones could be underestimated when identical TCR molecules share a barcode.

Previously described methods with listed TCR primers produced the bulk TCR libraries. A single record per CDR3 protein comes from TCRdb applying MiXCR to the PCR reads. The sample holds about 640,000 distinct CDR3 sequences; 15% to 20% are singletons and the top ten take roughly 0.83%. The authors sorted naive CD8 T cells as CD8+CD4-CCR7+CD45RA+. The rearrangement links TRBV11-2 to TRBJ2-5, with 12 positions matching TRBD2. Sequenced sample: naive CD8+ T cells from blood, with Jurkat cell RNA spiked in. Subset reported: FACS-sorted CD8+CD4-CCR7+CD45RA+ naive T cells. This TCR derives from a human donor in good health. Some libraries in this study had Jurkat cell RNA spiked in. CDR3 bases: TGTGCCAGCAGCGGACTAGCGGGGAATAATCAGTACTTC. Amino acid sequence: CASSGLAGNNQYF.